This entry lists 19 T cell receptor beta chains sequenced from one sample in a study of cytomegalovirus exposure and HLA in healthy donors. Profiled with immunoSEQ multiplex PCR; TCRdb holds only in-frame clones, not every one. The profile covers some 71,000 clones, with about 94% appearing a single time and roughly 1% taken by the ten largest. Sequences were obtained from PBMCs. The receptors come from a woman between 18 and 30 years old in good health and CMV-seronegative.

The chain has TRBV19 and TRBJ1-1; tentative D call: TRBD1 (6 bases). The germline V gene has CDR1 LNHDA and CDR2 SQIVND (reference sequence). The germline V and J ends were trimmed by 6 bases and 1 base, with 9 bases remaining between them. This CDR3 region has 13 residues. The CDR3 reads CASRGHQNTEAFF. CDR3 sequence (DNA): TGTGCCAGTAGGGGACACCAGAACACTGAAGCTTTCTTT.

The chain links TRBV25-1 to TRBJ2-7; 8 bases agree with TRBD1. The CDR3 spans 12 residues. V lost 6 bases and J lost 6; bases outside the gene matches: 4. Per the germline V gene, CDR1 is MGHDK and CDR2 is SYGVNS. The CDR3 sequence: CASSGQGFEQYF. The DNA for the CDR3 is TGTGCCAGCAGCGGACAGGGCTTCGAGCAGTACTTC.

The chain links TRBV4-2 to TRBJ2-7, with TRBD2 identical over 10 bases. This CDR3 spans 16 amino acids. V trimming: 0 bases; J trimming: 5 bases; junction bases outside the gene matches: 7. Germline V gene data show CDR1 as LGHNA and CDR2 as YNFKEQ. CDR3 sequence reads: CASSQDPTSGVDEQYF. The CDR3 region has the DNA TGTGCCAGCAGCCAAGATCCCACTAGCGGGGTAGACGAGCAGTACTTC.

The genes are TRBV29-1 and TRBJ1-1, with D perhaps TRBD1 (6 bases). The CDR3 totals 12 residues. The germline CDR1 and CDR2 sequences are SQVTM and ANQGSEA. Trimming took 4 bases from V and 7 from J, leaving 13 bases between them. CDR3: CSVGGQGIEAFF. CDR3 coding DNA: TGCAGCGTTGGAGGGCAGGGGATTGAAGCTTTCTTT.

V is TRBV19 and J is TRBJ1-2, with 7 bases fitting TRBD1. The V gene's germline CDR1 is LNHDA and CDR2 SQIVND (reference sequence). The CDR3 consists of 13 residues. With V trimmed by 7 bases and J by 4 bases, 6 bases remained unmatched. Here the CDR3 reads CASIGQAIYGYTF. The CDR3 nucleotides read TGTGCCAGTATCGGACAGGCGATCTATGGCTACACCTTC. The entire variable domain, with the rest obtained from reference TRBV19 and TRBJ1-2, is as follows: DGGITQSPKYLFRKEGQNVTLSCEQNLNHDAMYWYRQDPGQGLRLIYYSQIVNDFQKGDIAEGYSVSREKKESFPLTVTSAQKNPTAFYLCASIGQAIYGYTFGSGTRLTVV.

V is TRBV7-2 and J is TRBJ1-1; 7 bases line up with TRBD1. This CDR3 contains 13 residues. CDR1 is SGHTA and CDR2 is FQGNSA in the germline V gene. The V gene end was trimmed by 5 bases and the J gene end by 8 bases; junction bases not matched to a gene: 8. CDR3 nucleotides: TGTGCCAGCAGCCCCTGGGACAGACCAGAAGCTTTCTTT. This sequence encodes CASSPWDRPEAFF.

The V gene is TRBV29-1, the J gene TRBJ1-4; 9 positions match TRBD1. V lost 0 bases, J lost 7 bases, and 6 bases stayed unmatched. In germline, CDR1 is SQVTM, CDR2 ANQGSEA. This CDR3 has 15 residues. This chain's CDR3 is CSVEDPGQGLEKLFF. The CDR3, as DNA: TGCAGCGTTGAAGATCCGGGACAGGGCCTTGAAAAACTGTTTTTT.

The chain is built from TRBV6-1 and TRBJ1-5; D call uncertain. The germline V gene has CDR1 MNHNS and CDR2 SASEGT. V lost 6 bases and J lost 6, with 9 bases in between. The CDR3 runs to 12 residues. The CDR3 nucleotides are TGTGCCAGCAGCCTGCTGAGTCAGCCCCAGCATTTT. Translation gives CASSLLSQPQHF.

The V and J genes are TRBV19 and TRBJ1-6; 9 nucleotides line up with TRBD1. Germline CDR1 is LNHDA and CDR2 is SQIVND (reference sequence). CDR3 size: 14 residues. Trimming cost V 6 bases and J 7 bases; bases outside gene matches: 4. CDR3 loop: CASSPTGGNSPLHF. In DNA, the CDR3 is TGTGCCAGTAGCCCGACAGGGGGGAATTCACCCCTCCACTTT.

The chain employs TRBV5-6 and TRBJ2-1; the D gene is possibly TRBD2 (5 bases). Germline V gene lookup returns CDR1 SGHDT and CDR2 YYEEEE. The CDR3 contains 17 residues. The V gene lost 6 bases and the J gene lost 0 bases, with 19 bases spanning the gap. This CDR3 is CASIRNRGSSSYNEQFF. DNA for the CDR3: TGTGCCAGCATCCGCAATCGGGGTTCGAGCTCCTACAATGAGCAGTTCTTC.

The chain has TRBV28 and TRBJ2-7; possibly TRBD2 for D (6 bases). The V gene lost 3 bases and the J gene lost 5 bases, with 17 bases spanning the gap. From germline, CDR1 is MDHEN and CDR2 SYDVKM. CDR3 length: 15 residues. The CDR3 spells CASSFLGGLGDEQYF. The CDR3 DNA reads as TGTGCCAGCAGTTTTCTTGGGGGGTTAGGCGACGAGCAGTACTTC.

V usage is TRBV5-1 and J usage is TRBJ2-1; 9 nucleotides align to TRBD1. CDR3 length: 15 residues. The germline V gene encodes CDR1 SGHRS and CDR2 YFSETQ. V lost 0 bases to trimming and J lost 4 bases; unmatched junction nucleotides: 2. The CDR3 region is CASSLGGQGYNEQFF. CDR3 in DNA: TGCGCCAGCAGCTTGGGGGGACAGGGATACAATGAGCAGTTCTTC.

V is TRBV4-1 and J is TRBJ2-7; 9 nucleotides align to TRBD2. J lost 2 bases, V lost 6 bases, and 8 bases had no gene match. The germline CDR1 and CDR2 sequences are MGHRA and YSYEKL. This CDR3 spans 15 amino acids. The CDR3 is CASSRGLARAYEQYF. CDR3 nucleotide sequence: TGCGCCAGCAGTCGGGGACTAGCTAGGGCCTACGAGCAGTACTTC.

The chain joins TRBV11-2 to TRBJ2-2; TRBD2 matches at 9 bases. The V gene end was trimmed by 5 bases and the J gene end by 6 bases; junction bases not matched to a gene: 13. This CDR3 contains 17 residues. From germline, CDR1 is SGHAT and CDR2 FQNNGV. CDR3 sequence: CASSPHLAGGLAGELFF. As DNA, the CDR3 is TGTGCCAGCAGCCCCCATCTCGCGGGAGGGCTGGCCGGGGAGCTGTTTTTT.

V gene TRBV25-1 combines with J gene TRBJ2-3; a possible D gene is TRBD1 (8 bases). V was clipped by 2 bases and J by 5 bases, with 17 bases between them. The CDR3 loop spans 16 amino acids. From germline, CDR1 is MGHDK and CDR2 SYGVNS. The CDR3 loop is CASSEDKQGGKDTQYF. Here the CDR3 DNA reads TGTGCCAGCAGTGAAGACAAACAGGGGGGGAAAGATACGCAGTATTTT.

The chain carries TRBV6-5 and TRBJ2-7; TRBD2 matches at 10 bases. The V gene end was trimmed by 6 bases and the J gene end by 3 bases; junction bases not matched to a gene: 2. Germline loops: CDR1 MNHEY, CDR2 SVGAGI. CDR3 length: 13 amino acids. The CDR3 here is CASRASGSYEQYF. The CDR3 bases are TGTGCCAGCAGGGCTAGCGGGAGCTACGAGCAGTACTTC.

V is TRBV5-4 and J is TRBJ1-1; the D is unclear. Germline assignment: CDR1 SGHNT and CDR2 YYREEE (reference sequence). The CDR3 sequence is 11 residues long. V lost 4 bases and J lost 8, with 9 bases in between. CDR3 DNA sequence: TGTGCCAGCAGCCGAGGGCCCGAAGCTTTCTTT. This gives the protein CASSRGPEAFF.

This clone showed up just once. The rearrangement joins TRBV29-1 to TRBJ1-2, with D hard to call. This CDR3 has 11 residues. The germline V gene has CDR1 SQVTM and CDR2 ANQGSEA. With 1 base removed from V and 8 bases from J, the gap between germline ends came to 8 bases. The CDR3 DNA reads TGCAGCGTTGAAGTAACGCGGGGCTACACCTTC. This encodes CSVEVTRGYTF. The full variable domain, rest sourced from reference TRBV29-1 and TRBJ1-2, is SAVISQKPSRDICQRGTSLTIQCQVDSQVTMMFWYRQQPGQSLTLIATANQGSEATYESGFVIDKFPISRPNLTFSTLTVSNMSPEDSSIYLCSVEVTRGYTFGSGTRLTVV.

This chain uses TRBV5-4 with TRBJ2-1; D is undetermined. Trimming shortened V by 4 bases and J by 4 bases, and 12 bases separated the two germline ends. The CDR3 contains 14 residues. Germline values: CDR1 SGHNT, CDR2 YYREEE (reference sequence). The CDR3: CASSDSQEYNEQFF. As DNA, the CDR3 is TGTGCCAGCAGCGATAGCCAAGAATACAATGAGCAGTTCTTC.